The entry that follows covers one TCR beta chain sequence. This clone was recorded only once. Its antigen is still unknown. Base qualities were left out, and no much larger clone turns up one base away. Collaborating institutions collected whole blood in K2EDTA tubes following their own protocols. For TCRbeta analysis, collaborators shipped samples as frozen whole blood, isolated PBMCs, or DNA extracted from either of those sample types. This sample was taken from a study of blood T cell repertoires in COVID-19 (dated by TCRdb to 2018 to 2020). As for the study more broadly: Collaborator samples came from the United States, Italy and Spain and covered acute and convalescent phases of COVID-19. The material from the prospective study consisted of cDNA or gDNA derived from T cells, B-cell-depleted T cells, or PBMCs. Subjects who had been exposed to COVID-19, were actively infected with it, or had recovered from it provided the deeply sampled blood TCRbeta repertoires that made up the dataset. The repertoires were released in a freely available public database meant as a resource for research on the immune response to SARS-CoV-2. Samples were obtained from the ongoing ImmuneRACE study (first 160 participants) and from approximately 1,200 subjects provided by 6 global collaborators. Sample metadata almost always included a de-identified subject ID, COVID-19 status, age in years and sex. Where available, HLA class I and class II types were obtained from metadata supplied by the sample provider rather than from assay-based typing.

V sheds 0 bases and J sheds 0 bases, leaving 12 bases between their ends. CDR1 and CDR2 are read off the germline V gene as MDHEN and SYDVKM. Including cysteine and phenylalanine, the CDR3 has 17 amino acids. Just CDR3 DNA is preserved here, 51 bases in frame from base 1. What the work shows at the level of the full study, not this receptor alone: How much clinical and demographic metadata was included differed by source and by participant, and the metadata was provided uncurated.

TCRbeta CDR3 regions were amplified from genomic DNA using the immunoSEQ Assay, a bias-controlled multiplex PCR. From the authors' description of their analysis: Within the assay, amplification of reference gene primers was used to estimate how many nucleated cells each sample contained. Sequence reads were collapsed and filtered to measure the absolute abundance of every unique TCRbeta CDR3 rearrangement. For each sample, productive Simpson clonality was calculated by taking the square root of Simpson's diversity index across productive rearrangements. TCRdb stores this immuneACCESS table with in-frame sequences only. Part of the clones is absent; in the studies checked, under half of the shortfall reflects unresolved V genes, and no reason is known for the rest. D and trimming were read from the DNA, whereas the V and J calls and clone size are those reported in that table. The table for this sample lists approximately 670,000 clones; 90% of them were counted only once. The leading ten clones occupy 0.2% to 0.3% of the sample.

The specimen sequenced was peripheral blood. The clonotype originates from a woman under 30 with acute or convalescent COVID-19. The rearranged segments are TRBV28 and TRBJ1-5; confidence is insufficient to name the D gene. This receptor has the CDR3 CASSLWQRSNSNQPQHF. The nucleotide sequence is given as TGTGCCAGCAGTTTATGGCAGCGATCAAATAGCAATCAGCCCCAGCATTTT.